A selection of T cell receptor beta chains follows, all from one sample in a study of blood T cell repertoires in COVID-19. This table comes from immunoSEQ multiplex PCR, and its TCRdb copy is limited to in-frame clones, with some not included. The table lists some 340,000 clones, 85% of them singletons, with approximately 3.6% in the top ten. Sequencing was performed on peripheral blood. The source is a woman younger than 35 with acute or convalescent COVID-19. Both conserved end residues are part of each CDR3. Fields, in order: V gene, D gene, clone size, J gene, CDR3 protein, CDR3 DNA. The D gene is left open where the match is weak. A clone size is listed for some rows: how often the clone was seen (once, few, many), or a class if it is expanded.

>TRBV5-1|.|.|TRBJ2-1
CASSLDGGSSYNEQFF
TGCGCCAGCAGCCTCGATGGGGGGAGCTCCTACAATGAGCAGTTCTTC
>TRBV7-2|TRBD2|.|TRBJ2-1
CASSPLAGGPYEQFF
TGTGCCAGCAGCCCCCTAGCGGGGGGGCCATATGAGCAGTTCTTC
>TRBV5-6|.|.|TRBJ1-1
CASSLATGTMNTEAFF
TGTGCCAGCAGCTTGGCTACAGGGACTATGAACACTGAAGCTTTCTTT
>TRBV7-9|TRBD1|.|TRBJ1-1
CASSQKGTESNTEAFF
TGTGCCAGCAGCCAGAAAGGGACAGAATCGAACACTGAAGCTTTCTTT
>TRBV5-1|.|.|TRBJ2-7
CASSLRQGPYEQYF
TGCGCCAGCAGCTTGAGGCAGGGGCCCTACGAGCAGTACTTC
>TRBV6-5|.|.|TRBJ2-6
CASREAGANVLTF
TGTGCCAGCAGGGAGGCTGGGGCCAACGTCCTGACTTTC
>TRBV7-9|.|.|TRBJ2-3
CASSDGEGDTQYF
TGTGCCAGCAGCGACGGGGAAGGGGATACGCAGTATTTT
>TRBV2|.|.|TRBJ2-1
CASSEIGGLNNEQFF
TGTGCCAGCAGTGAGATCGGGGGGCTCAACAATGAGCAGTTCTTC
>TRBV14|.|.|TRBJ2-2
CASSPRTETNTGELFF
TGTGCCAGCAGCCCACGGACAGAAACGAACACCGGGGAGCTGTTTTTT
>TRBV5-1|TRBD2|.|TRBJ2-5
CASSPSGGREETQYF
TGCGCCAGCAGCCCATCGGGGGGGCGGGAAGAGACCCAGTACTTC
>TRBV7-2|.|.|TRBJ2-2
CASSLRLSNTGELFF
TGTGCCAGCAGCTTGCGACTTTCGAACACCGGGGAGCTGTTTTTT
>TRBV5-6|.|.|TRBJ2-5
CASSPIGETQYF
TGTGCCAGCAGCCCCATCGGGGAGACCCAGTACTTC
>TRBV27|.|.|TRBJ2-5
CASSFGGGETQYF
TGTGCCAGCAGTTTTGGCGGTGGAGAGACCCAGTACTTC
>TRBV7-9|.|few|TRBJ2-2
CASSLEGATGELFF
TGTGCCAGCAGCTTAGAAGGAGCCACCGGGGAGCTGTTTTTT
>TRBV7-6|.|once|TRBJ1-5
CASSSQVRNQPQHF
TGTGCCAGCAGCTCTCAGGTTCGCAATCAGCCCCAGCATTTT
>TRBV9|TRBD1|.|TRBJ2-7
CASSVAGQAIYEQYF
TGTGCCAGCAGCGTAGCGGGACAGGCGATCTACGAGCAGTACTTC
>TRBV2|.|many|TRBJ2-7
CASSVRRAPGAYEQYF
TGTGCCAGCAGTGTCCGAAGGGCCCCAGGGGCCTACGAGCAGTACTTC
>TRBV7-2|.|.|TRBJ2-7
CASSSDRVSYEQYF
TGTGCCAGCAGCTCAGACCGGGTTTCCTACGAGCAGTACTTC
>TRBV4-1|TRBD1|.|TRBJ1-5
CASSDPVGTGNNQPQHF
TGCGCCAGCAGTGACCCGGTCGGGACAGGGAACAATCAGCCCCAGCATTTT
>TRBV20-1|.|.|TRBJ1-2
CSASGSANYGYTF
TGCAGTGCTAGTGGTTCAGCTAACTATGGCTACACCTTC
>TRBV2|.|.|TRBJ1-4
CASSDRRGNEKLFF
TGTGCCAGCAGTGATCGCAGGGGTAATGAAAAACTGTTTTTT
>TRBV19|.|.|TRBJ2-5
CASSGRQGEETQYF
TGTGCCAGTAGCGGGAGACAGGGCGAAGAGACCCAGTACTTC
>TRBV7-9|.|few|TRBJ2-2
CASLGEDTGELFF
TGTGCCTCGCTAGGGGAAGACACCGGGGAGCTGTTTTTT
>TRBV19|.|.|TRBJ2-2
CASSIVPLGLMNTGELFF
TGTGCCAGTAGTATAGTACCGTTGGGACTCATGAACACCGGGGAGCTGTTTTTT
>TRBV7-3|.|.|TRBJ2-5
CASSSGGVGETQYF
TGTGCCAGCAGCTCAGGAGGGGTTGGAGAGACCCAGTACTTC
>TRBV5-1|.|.|TRBJ2-5
CASSLVGPGETQYF
TGCGCCAGCAGCTTGGTCGGACCAGGGGAGACCCAGTACTTC
>TRBV19|.|.|TRBJ2-7
CASSPTSGFGEQYF
TGTGCCAGTAGTCCCACCTCGGGTTTCGGCGAGCAGTACTTC
>TRBV19|.|.|TRBJ1-1
CASDRTGANTEAFF
TGTGCCAGCGATCGGACGGGAGCGAACACTGAAGCTTTCTTT
>TRBV5-1|TRBD2|.|TRBJ2-2
CASSPGTSTTGELFF
TGCGCCAGCAGCCCCGGGACTAGTACCACCGGGGAGCTGTTTTTT
>TRBV11-1|.|.|TRBJ2-2
CASSPRDTYTGELFF
TGTGCCAGCAGCCCCCGGGACACTTACACCGGGGAGCTGTTTTTT
>TRBV28|.|.|TRBJ1-2
CASSAGPQTGRWGYTF
TGTGCCAGCAGTGCCGGGCCCCAGACAGGTCGGTGGGGCTACACCTTC
>TRBV28|TRBD1|.|TRBJ1-4
CASTSRGRDREKLFF
TGTGCCAGCACCTCCCGGGGCAGGGACAGAGAAAAACTGTTTTTT
>TRBV6-4|.|.|TRBJ2-1
CASRANEQFF
TGTGCCAGCAGGGCAAATGAGCAGTTCTTC
>TRBV5-6|TRBD1|.|TRBJ2-7
CASSIRDREEEQYF
TGTGCCAGCAGCATCCGGGACAGGGAGGAAGAGCAGTACTTC
>TRBV12-5|.|.|TRBJ2-5
CASGLQGGFAETQYF
TGTGCTAGTGGTTTGCAAGGGGGTTTTGCAGAGACCCAGTACTTC
>TRBV19|TRBD1|.|TRBJ2-7
CASSRQGGPYEQYF
TGTGCCAGTAGTAGACAGGGGGGCCCCTACGAGCAGTACTTC
>TRBV7-3|.|.|TRBJ2-1
CASSQNRVYNEQFF
TGTGCCAGCAGCCAAAACAGGGTTTACAATGAGCAGTTCTTC
>TRBV30|.|.|TRBJ1-1
CAWSGRRWDTEAFF
TGTGCCTGGAGTGGGAGGCGGTGGGACACTGAAGCTTTCTTT
>TRBV19|.|.|TRBJ1-5
CASRLQGYLFPQHF
TGTGCCAGTAGATTACAGGGTTACCTATTTCCCCAGCATTTT
>TRBV5-1|.|.|TRBJ2-3
CASSLVVGVDTQYF
TGCGCCAGCAGCTTGGTGGTAGGGGTAGATACGCAGTATTTT
>TRBV19|TRBD1|.|TRBJ2-1
CASSIGSLGTAYNEQFF
TGTGCCAGTAGTATTGGTAGTTTGGGGACAGCCTACAATGAGCAGTTCTTC
>TRBV27|TRBD2|once|TRBJ2-5
CASSLRLLGTSPQTQYF
TGTGCCAGCAGTTTAAGACTCTTGGGGACTAGTCCGCAGACCCAGTACTTC
>TRBV7-3|TRBD1|.|TRBJ2-1
CASSFQGANEQFF
TGTGCCAGCAGCTTTCAGGGGGCGAATGAGCAGTTCTTC
>TRBV5-1|.|.|TRBJ2-1
CASSGPSATYNEQFF
TGCGCCAGCAGCGGGCCTAGCGCCACCTACAATGAGCAGTTCTTC
>TRBV5-6|TRBD1|.|TRBJ1-1
CATRYRGDTEAFF
TGTGCCACCAGATACAGGGGTGACACTGAAGCTTTCTTT
>TRBV7-9|.|.|TRBJ2-2
CASSVGSANTGELFF
TGTGCCAGCAGCGTCGGGTCCGCGAACACCGGGGAGCTGTTTTTT
>TRBV4-1|TRBD1|.|TRBJ1-2
CASQGARGYTF
TGCGCCAGCCAGGGGGCGCGAGGCTACACCTTC
>TRBV7-3|.|.|TRBJ2-6
CATEKGGPGANVLTF
TGTGCCACCGAGAAGGGGGGGCCTGGGGCCAACGTCCTGACTTTC
>TRBV7-9|.|.|TRBJ1-2
CASSPPGHRLYGYTF
TGTGCCAGCAGCCCCCCGGGACACCGTCTCTATGGCTACACCTTC
>TRBV5-1|.|.|TRBJ1-4
CASSLWADATNEKLFF
TGCGCCAGCAGCTTGTGGGCAGATGCAACTAATGAAAAACTGTTTTTT
>TRBV5-1|TRBD1|.|TRBJ2-3
CASSRRGQGADTQYF
TGCGCCAGCAGTCGGAGGGGACAGGGAGCAGATACGCAGTATTTT
>TRBV19|.|.|TRBJ2-7
CASSILRDSTYEQYF
TGTGCCAGTAGTATTCTTCGGGACTCGACCTACGAGCAGTACTTC
>TRBV2|.|.|TRBJ1-3
CASSDGGSGNTIYF
TGTGCCAGCAGTGACGGAGGGTCGGGAAACACCATATATTTT
>TRBV6-4|TRBD1|.|TRBJ1-5
CASSQTGEGQPQHF
TGTGCCAGCAGCCAGACAGGGGAGGGTCAGCCCCAGCATTTT
>TRBV19|TRBD1|.|TRBJ2-7
CASSTGTGGYEQYF
TGTGCCAGTAGTACCGGGACAGGGGGCTACGAGCAGTACTTC
>TRBV5-1|.|.|TRBJ1-2
CASSLDAGEMSYTF
TGCGCCAGCAGCTTGGACGCCGGGGAGATGAGCTACACCTTC
>TRBV2|.|.|TRBJ2-7
CASSVGQVVREQYF
TGTGCCAGCAGTGTAGGCCAGGTCGTACGCGAGCAGTACTTC
>TRBV5-4|.|once|TRBJ2-1
CASSFMDGSSYNEQFF
TGTGCCAGCAGCTTCATGGACGGGAGTTCCTACAATGAGCAGTTCTTC
>TRBV30|.|.|TRBJ1-1
CAWSDGRWTEAFF
TGTGCCTGGAGTGATGGGAGATGGACTGAAGCTTTCTTT